This T cell receptor beta chain was profiled in a study of blood T cell repertoires in COVID-19 (dated by TCRdb to 2019 to 2021). Notes on the research overall: Collaborator samples came from the United States, Italy and Spain and covered acute and convalescent phases of COVID-19. Samples came from the ongoing ImmuneRACE study (first 160 participants) plus 1,254 subjects from 6 global collaborators. The prospective study material was composed of cDNA or gDNA derived from T cells, B-cell-depleted T cells, or PBMCs. Where available, HLA class I and class II types were taken from metadata supplied by the sample provider and were not determined by assay-based typing. The repertoires were released in a freely available public database meant as a resource for research on the immune response to SARS-CoV-2. The dataset comprised deeply sampled blood TCRbeta repertoires from subjects exposed to, actively infected with, or recovered from COVID-19. Nearly every sample came with metadata listing a de-identified subject ID, COVID-19 status, age in years and sex.

Collaborating institutions collected whole blood in K2EDTA tubes following their own protocols. For TCRbeta analysis, collaborators shipped samples in one of three forms: frozen whole blood, isolated PBMCs, or DNA extracted from either of those sample types. TCRbeta CDR3 regions were amplified from genomic DNA using the immunoSEQ Assay, a bias-controlled multiplex PCR. As for the authors' bioinformatics: Nucleated cell counts per sample were estimated from amplification of reference gene primers within the assay. To quantify the absolute abundance of each unique TCRbeta CDR3 rearrangement, sequence reads were collapsed and filtered. For each sample, productive Simpson clonality was calculated by taking the square root of Simpson's diversity index across productive rearrangements. TCRdb stores this immuneACCESS table with in-frame sequences only. Part of the clones is absent; in the studies checked, under half of the shortfall reflects unresolved V genes, and no reason is known for the rest. Clonal size and the V and J genes are those of that table, whereas D and trimming came from the DNA. This sample holds roughly 92,000 clones; 86% were observed only once. The biggest ten clones account for about a tenth of the sample.

General findings and caveats noted by the study authors: How much clinical and demographic metadata was included differed by source and by participant, and the metadata was provided uncurated.

In regard to this clone: There is no known antigen for this receptor. No much larger clonotype is one base removed from it; base qualities were not supplied.

The CDR3 measures 18 amino acids from cysteine to phenylalanine. The DNA shown is the 54-base CDR3, in frame from base 1. This sequence was found in a man aged 50 or older with acute or convalescent COVID-19. The sample comprised peripheral blood. The chain is made from TRBV12-2 and TRBJ2-3; TRBD2 is taken as the D call from the table, unchecked against the DNA. TRBV12-2 is annotated as a pseudogene. CDR3 sequence: CASRDRASGRAVGDTQYF. Here is the DNA: TGTGCAAGTCGCGACCGTGCTAGCGGGAGGGCCGTAGGAGATACGCAGTATTTT.